The 25 T cell receptor beta chains presented below share a single source sample, sequenced in a study of shared clonotypes between healthy human individuals. Data came from immunoSEQ multiplex PCR; TCRdb stores just in-frame clones and leaves some out. The table includes some 2,400,000 clones, roughly 95% detected once. The sequencing sample was made of naive CD4+ T cells sorted from blood. Subset in this sample: CD45RA+ positively selected. These receptors were taken from a man between 18 and 29 years old in good health.

For this clone: The sample has other DNA sequences that encode this CDR3 too. The chain couples TRBV5-1 to TRBJ2-7, with 9 bases aligning to TRBD2. V lost 4 bases to trimming and J lost 2 bases; unmatched junction nucleotides: 7. This CDR3 contains 15 residues. CDR1 SGHRS and CDR2 YFSETQ come from the germline V gene. The chain's CDR3 is CASSLGAGGAYEQYF. For the CDR3, the DNA is TGCGCCAGCAGCCTGGGGGCGGGAGGGGCCTACGAGCAGTACTTC.

This chain joins TRBV28 and TRBJ2-1; the D gene is possibly TRBD2 (7 bases). The CDR3 spans 15 residues. V was clipped by 5 bases and J by 5 bases, with 16 bases between them. Germline CDR1 and CDR2: MDHEN and SYDVKM. DNA of the CDR3: TGTGCCAGCAGTGCCTCGGGGGGCCGAAACAATGAGCAGTTCTTC. This sequence encodes CASSASGGRNNEQFF.

This chain links TRBV28 with TRBJ1-4; D possibly corresponds to TRBD1 (5 bases). The V end lost 6 bases, the J end lost 8 bases, and 10 bases lay between the germline ends. This CDR3 comprises 12 residues. Germline V gives CDR1 MDHEN, CDR2 SYDVKM. CDR3 region: CASSIGGEKLFF. The CDR3 region has the DNA TGTGCCAGCAGCATTGGGGGAGAAAAACTGTTTTTT.

The genes are TRBV18 and TRBJ2-7; the match to TRBD2 covers 10 bases. V was pared by 3 bases and J by 0 bases, with 5 bases of the junction left unmatched. This CDR3 spans 16 amino acids. Germline values: CDR1 KGHSH, CDR2 LQKENI. This CDR3 is CASSPRGTSDSYEQYF. The CDR3 DNA is TGTGCCAGCTCACCGCGCGGGACTAGCGACTCCTACGAGCAGTACTTC.

This clone occurred once. Distinct nucleotide sequences in the sample also encode this CDR3. The chain combines TRBV7-2 with TRBJ2-7; D remains ambiguous. The CDR3 runs 11 residues. Per germline, CDR1 SGHTA and CDR2 FQGNSA. Trimming cost V 5 bases and J 4 bases, with 6 bases left between them. CDR3 DNA sequence: TGTGCCAGCAGCCCCGGTTACGAGCAGTACTTC. It translates to CASSPGYEQYF.

The chain has TRBV30 and TRBJ2-5; D might be TRBD2 (6 bases). Looked up from germline, CDR1 is GTSNPN and CDR2 is SVGIG (reference sequence). The CDR3 contains 13 residues. Trimming cost V 5 bases and J 3 bases, with 13 bases left between them. The CDR3 protein is CAWVRGGKETQYF. CDR3 nucleotide sequence: TGTGCCTGGGTGAGGGGAGGTAAAGAGACCCAGTACTTC.

The chain has TRBV7-2 and TRBJ1-6; D is unclear. From germline, CDR1 is SGHTA and CDR2 FQGNSA. The CDR3 has 13 residues. Deletions cut 4 bases from V and 15 bases from J, with 16 bases between. The CDR3 region is CASSYRPSGDLHF. In DNA form, the CDR3 reads TGTGCCAGCAGCTACCGACCCTCCGGGGACCTCCACTTT. The full variable domain, with the rest looked up from reference TRBV7-2 and TRBJ1-6, is GAGVSQSPSNKVTEKGKDVELRCDPISGHTALYWYRQSLGQGLEFLIYFQGNSAPDKSGLPSDRFSAERTGGSVSTLTIQRTQQEDSAVYLCASSYRPSGDLHFGNGTRLTVT.

Concerning this clone itself: One end of the junction varies from germline; a read error may be responsible. The same CDR3 is also encoded by other DNA sequences in this sample. V gene TRBV30 combines with J gene TRBJ1-5; D remains unclear. The CDR3 contains 13 residues. CDR1 GTSNPN and CDR2 SVGIG come from the germline V gene (reference sequence). Written as DNA, the CDR3 is TGTGCCTGGAGTGTAGGCGGGGATCAACCCCAGCATTTT. This codes for CAWSVGGDQPQHF. The full variable domain, completed using reference TRBV30 and TRBJ1-5, is SQTIHQWPATLVQPVGSPLSLECTVEGTSNPNLYWYRQAAGRGLQLLFYSVGIGQISSEVPQNLSASRPQDRQFILSSKKLLLSDSGFYLCAWSVGGDQPQHFGDGTRLSIL.

This chain connects TRBV6-5 to TRBJ2-7; 7 bases map to TRBD2. Germline lookup yields CDR1 MNHEY and CDR2 SVGAGI. V gave up 8 bases and J gave up 2 bases; unmatched junction bases: 9. The CDR3 loop spans 14 amino acids. The CDR3 bases are TGTGCCAGCGCGGCGGGGACTAATACCTACGAGCAGTACTTC. Amino acids: CASAAGTNTYEQYF.

The chain has TRBV1 and TRBJ2-3; TRBD1 reflects the table's D call only, with no check against the DNA. TRBV1 represents a pseudogene. The CDR3 is 15 residues long. CDR3 loop: CTSSQDGHGTDTQYF. The CDR3 DNA reads as TGCACCAGCAGCCAAGATGGACATGGCACAGATACGCAGTATTTT.

The chain carries TRBV12-5 and TRBJ1-1; 10 positions match TRBD1. With 6 bases clipped from V and 6 bases from J, the junction kept 7 bases outside the gene matches. The CDR3 runs 14 residues. Germline assignment: CDR1 LGHNT and CDR2 FRNRAP. The CDR3 region is CASGTTGGLAEAFF. The CDR3 coding sequence is TGTGCTAGTGGCACGACAGGGGGCTTGGCTGAAGCTTTCTTT. Full variable domain (outside the CDR3, taken from reference TRBV12-5 and TRBJ1-1): DARVTQTPRHKVTEMGQEVTMRCQPILGHNTVFWYRQTMMQGLELLAYFRNRAPLDDSGMPKDRFSAEMPDATLATLKIQPSEPRDSAVYFCASGTTGGLAEAFFGQGTRLTVV.

The rearrangement uses TRBV5-1 and TRBJ1-4, with 10 bases that match TRBD1. The CDR3 consists of 15 residues. V lost 4 bases and J lost 5; bases outside the gene matches: 5. CDR1 and CDR2 from the germline V gene are SGHRS and YFSETQ. This CDR3 reads CASSATGGKNEKLFF. The CDR3 coding sequence is TGCGCCAGCAGCGCGACAGGGGGCAAGAATGAAAAACTGTTTTTT.

The chain joins TRBV5-8 to TRBJ2-5, with 7 bases lining up with TRBD1. V shed 3 bases, J shed 5 bases, and the junction held 4 bases outside the gene matches. This CDR3 contains 13 residues. Germline lookup yields CDR1 SGHTS and CDR2 YDEGEE. The CDR3 protein is CASSWTGQETQYF. Written as DNA, the CDR3 is TGTGCCAGCAGCTGGACAGGACAGGAGACCCAGTACTTC.

This rearrangement joins TRBV4-1 to TRBJ2-7; the D is unclear. V was shortened by 6 bases and J by 3 bases, with 6 bases between the two germline ends. Germline CDR1 and CDR2: MGHRA and YSYEKL. The CDR3 runs to 11 residues. DNA of the CDR3: TGCGCCAGCAGTTACGTCTACGAGCAGTACTTC. Its protein product is CASSYVYEQYF.

The V and J genes are TRBV14 and TRBJ2-3; maybe TRBD1 (5 bases). Germline values: CDR1 SGHDN, CDR2 FVKESK. CDR3 length: 15 residues. V was clipped by 2 bases and J by 0 bases, with 9 bases between them. CDR3 in amino acids: CASSQRQRSTDTQYF. CDR3 sequence (DNA): TGTGCCAGCAGCCAACGACAGAGAAGCACAGATACGCAGTATTTT.

The rearrangement joins TRBV19 to TRBJ1-5, with unresolved D. The V gene's germline CDR1 is LNHDA and CDR2 SQIVND (reference sequence). V lost 5 bases and J lost 9, with 17 bases in between. The length of the CDR3 is 14 residues. CDR3 DNA: TGTGCCAGTAGTCCGGTATCGGATACGAGGCCCCAGCATTTT. This sequence encodes CASSPVSDTRPQHF. Complete variable domain (other parts from reference TRBV19 and TRBJ1-5): DGGITQSPKYLFRKEGQNVTLSCEQNLNHDAMYWYRQDPGQGLRLIYYSQIVNDFQKGDIAEGYSVSREKKESFPLTVTSAQKNPTAFYLCASSPVSDTRPQHFGDGTRLSIL.

The chain has TRBV9 and TRBJ2-5; TRBD1 matches 7 bases. The germline CDR1 and CDR2 sequences are SGDLS and YYNGEE. The CDR3 is made up of 16 amino acids. Trimming cost V 3 bases and J 2 bases; bases outside gene matches: 10. CDR3 in DNA: TGTGCCAGCAGCGCCCGACAGGGAGTAGGGCAAGAGACCCAGTACTTC. This gives the protein CASSARQGVGQETQYF.

The rearrangement uses TRBV6-6 and TRBJ2-7; TRBD2 might be the D (5 bases). The CDR3 runs to 16 residues. From germline, CDR1 is MNHNY and CDR2 SVGAGI (reference sequence). V was shortened by 0 bases and J by 1 base, with 13 bases between the two germline ends. Here the CDR3 reads CASSYSRPTGSYEQYF. In DNA, the CDR3 is TGTGCCAGCAGTTACTCGAGGCCGACGGGGTCCTACGAGCAGTACTTC.

This chain links TRBV5-1 with TRBJ2-5; D may correspond to TRBD1 or TRBD2 (5 bases each). Germline CDR1 reads SGHRS; CDR2 reads YFSETQ. Trimming removed 0 bases from V and 0 bases from J, with 9 bases in between. The CDR3 has 15 amino acids. The DNA of the CDR3 is TGCGCCAGCAGCTTGGGGGGGAAAAACCAAGAGACCCAGTACTTC. Translation gives CASSLGGKNQETQYF.

For this clone: Other DNA sequences in the sample encode the same CDR3. The rearrangement uses TRBV30 and TRBJ1-4; D is unclear. This CDR3 is 14 amino acids long. Trimming removed 0 bases from V and 1 base from J, with 6 bases in between. CDR1 is GTSNPN, CDR2 SVGIG, per germline (reference sequence). The CDR3 spells CAWSVRRTNEKLFF. The CDR3, as DNA: TGTGCCTGGAGTGTGAGGCGAACTAATGAAAAACTGTTTTTT.

The chain links TRBV28 to TRBJ1-2; 7 bases are shared with TRBD1. J was trimmed by 7 bases and V by 7 bases; bases with no gene match: 24. This CDR3 comprises 18 residues. Germline CDR1 and CDR2: MDHEN and SYDVKM. The CDR3 loop is CASNQGSALRGLGSGYTF. The CDR3 nucleotides read TGTGCCAGCAACCAAGGCTCAGCCCTAAGGGGGCTGGGGAGTGGCTACACCTTC.

The chain carries TRBV7-2 and TRBJ2-7, with TRBD2 matching over 8 bases. CDR1 SGHTA and CDR2 FQGNSA come from the germline V gene. The J segment lost 6 bases and the V segment lost 5 bases, leaving 6 bases of the junction unmatched. The CDR3 length is 13 residues. CDR3 sequence reads: CASSLTTSVEQYF. For the CDR3, the DNA is TGTGCCAGCAGCCTCACGACTAGCGTCGAGCAGTACTTC.

This clone was seen only a few times. The chain carries TRBV5-1 and TRBJ1-5; D not resolved. Germline values: CDR1 SGHRS, CDR2 YFSETQ. This CDR3 spans 13 amino acids. Trimming took 0 bases from V and 5 from J, leaving 6 bases between them. The CDR3 DNA reads as TGCGCCAGCAGCTTGGGCAGCGATCAGCCCCAGCATTTT. Its translation is CASSLGSDQPQHF.

CDR3 sequence: CASSLKTGQMGNEKLFF. In DNA, the CDR3 is TGTGCCAGCAGCTTAAAGACAGGTCAAATGGGGAATGAAAAACTGTTTTTT. The chain uses TRBV7-9 and TRBJ1-4, with a possible D match to TRBD1 (6 bases). The CDR3 loop spans 17 amino acids. Trimming shortened V by 2 bases and J by 5 bases, and 18 bases separated the two germline ends. The germline V gene has CDR1 SEHNR and CDR2 FQNEAQ (reference sequence). Supplemented by reference TRBV7-9 and TRBJ1-4, the full variable domain reads DTGVSQNPRHKITKRGQNVTFRCDPISEHNRLYWYRQTLGQGPEFLTYFQNEAQLEKSRLLSDRFSAERPKGSFSTLEIQRTEQGDSAMYLCASSLKTGQMGNEKLFFGSGTQLSVL.

The genes are TRBV28 and TRBJ2-7, with 7 bases lining up with TRBD2. J lost 0 bases, V lost 7 bases, and 12 bases had no gene match. CDR3 length equals 16 residues. CDR1 is MDHEN and CDR2 is SYDVKM in the germline V gene. The CDR3 reads CASIIILARSSYEQYF. CDR3 nucleotide sequence: TGTGCCAGCATCATAATACTAGCGCGGAGCTCCTACGAGCAGTACTTC.